A selection of T cell receptor beta chains follows, all from one sample in a study of blood T cell repertoires in COVID-19. Sequencing was performed with immunoSEQ multiplex PCR; in TCRdb, only in-frame clones are kept and a portion is missing. The profile covers over 150,000 clones, with almost 85% appearing a single time and 12% to 15% taken by the ten largest. Sequencing input: peripheral blood. These receptors were obtained from a man between 18 and 35 years old with active or convalescent COVID-19. Both conserved end residues are part of each CDR3. D genes are given only for firm matches. Clone sizes are given selectively: once, few, many, or a class where the clone is expanded.

clone size | J gene | D gene | V gene | CDR3 DNA | CDR3 protein
NA | TRBJ2-7 | NA | TRBV6-1 | TGTGCCAGCAGTGAAGCTGGCCAAGCGTTCGGAGAGCAGTACTTC | CASSEAGQAFGEQYF
NA | TRBJ1-1 | NA | TRBV6-5 | TGTGCCAGCAGTTACGGCATACTGAACACTGAAGCTTTCTTT | CASSYGILNTEAFF
few | TRBJ1-3 | NA | TRBV18 | TGTGCCAGCTCACCAGCCCGTGGCTTTGGTGGAAACACCATATATTTT | CASSPARGFGGNTIYF
NA | TRBJ2-3 | TRBD1 | TRBV27 | TGTGCCAGCAGCCAGGGACAGGGGATCGGGACAGATACGCAGTATTTT | CASSQGQGIGTDTQYF
NA | TRBJ1-4 | TRBD1 | TRBV15 | TGTGCCACCAGCAGAAATCCCAGGGGGCGGTTAAATGAAAAACTGTTTTTT | CATSRNPRGRLNEKLFF
NA | TRBJ2-3 | TRBD2 | TRBV5-1 | TGCGCCAGCAGCCAGCGGACTAGCGGGAGAAAAATGGGCACAGATACGCAGTATTTT | CASSQRTSGRKMGTDTQYF
NA | TRBJ1-2 | NA | TRBV18 | TGTGCCAGCTCCGCGGACTCTCTGGGGGGCTACACCTTC | CASSADSLGGYTF
NA | TRBJ1-1 | NA | TRBV19 | TGTGCCAGTAGTACACACGGGACACCCAACACTGAAGCTTTCTTT | CASSTHGTPNTEAFF
NA | TRBJ2-5 | NA | TRBV19 | TGTGCCAGTAGTATAGATCGGGGAGAGACCCAGTACTTC | CASSIDRGETQYF
NA | TRBJ1-2 | NA | TRBV7-8 | TGTGCCAGCAGCTTAGTGCGGGCCCGGAGGGATGGCTACACCTTC | CASSLVRARRDGYTF
NA | TRBJ1-5 | TRBD1 | TRBV2 | TGTGCCAGCAGTGAGGGACAGGGGTTTCGCAATCAGCCCCAGCATTTT | CASSEGQGFRNQPQHF
NA | TRBJ2-1 | TRBD1 | TRBV7-7 | TGTGCTAGCAGCACTTGGGACAGGGCTAGTGAGCAGTTCTTC | CASSTWDRASEQFF
NA | TRBJ1-2 | TRBD1 | TRBV24-1 | TGTGCCACCAGTGAGTTAGACAGGGATTATGGCTACACCTTC | CATSELDRDYGYTF
NA | TRBJ1-1 | NA | TRBV19 | TGTGCCAGTATAATGGCGGGGGACTTATCCACTGAAGCTTTCTTT | CASIMAGDLSTEAFF
NA | TRBJ2-5 | TRBD2 | TRBV15 | TGTGCCACCAGCAGAGTAGCGGGGGGGTACCAAGAGACCCAGTACTTC | CATSRVAGGYQETQYF
NA | TRBJ2-2 | TRBD2 | TRBV5-6 | TGTGCCAGCAGCTTGGCTAGCGGAGTGAACACCGGGGAGCTGTTTTTT | CASSLASGVNTGELFF
NA | TRBJ2-7 | TRBD2 | TRBV4-2 | TGTGCCAGCAGCCAAGACCACACTAGCGGGAGGGTCAACGAGCAGTACTTC | CASSQDHTSGRVNEQYF
NA | TRBJ1-5 | NA | TRBV28 | TGTGCCAGCAGTTTAAGGGGTAAGGATCAGCCCCAGCATTTT | CASSLRGKDQPQHF
NA | TRBJ2-4 | NA | TRBV5-6 | TGTGCCAGCAGCTCAAACCCACCCTGGACAGTAGCCAAAAACATTCAGTACTTC | CASSSNPPWTVAKNIQYF
NA | TRBJ2-5 | TRBD2 | TRBV19 | TGTGCCAGTAGAGTCAGCGGGACCCAAGAGACCCAGTACTTC | CASRVSGTQETQYF
NA | TRBJ2-7 | TRBD2 | TRBV28 | TGTGCCAGCAGTTTCACATTGCGGGAGCCCGAGCAGTACTTC | CASSFTLREPEQYF
once | TRBJ1-3 | TRBD1 | TRBV7-9 | TGTGCCAGCAGCCCCGGGACAGGGGTGAAAAACACCATATATTTT | CASSPGTGVKNTIYF
NA | TRBJ1-6 | NA | TRBV19 | TGTGCCAGTAGTCCTTCGACAGGCCGGAGCTCACCCCTCCACTTT | CASSPSTGRSSPLHF
NA | TRBJ1-2 | NA | TRBV5-6 | TGTGCCAGCAGCTTGAACAGGGAAATCGTTGGCTATGGCTACACCTTC | CASSLNREIVGYGYTF
NA | TRBJ1-4 | NA | TRBV6-5 | TGTGCCAGCAGTTACTCCCAGGGCCGTAATGAAAAACTGTTTTTT | CASSYSQGRNEKLFF
NA | TRBJ1-1 | NA | TRBV7-9 | TGTGCCAGCACAATTGGGGGCAGAAACACTGAAGCTTTCTTT | CASTIGGRNTEAFF
NA | TRBJ2-1 | NA | TRBV11-2 | TGTGCCAGCAGCTTAGTGCAGGGGAAGCGGTCCTACAATGAGCAGTTCTTC | CASSLVQGKRSYNEQFF
NA | TRBJ1-2 | NA | TRBV28 | TGTGCCAGCAGTTTACAGGGGTGGGGCTACACCTTC | CASSLQGWGYTF
NA | TRBJ2-5 | NA | TRBV6-5 | TGTGCCAGCAGTTACTCGACCAGGATAGAGACCCAGTACTTC | CASSYSTRIETQYF
once | TRBJ2-6 | NA | TRBV21-1 | TGTGCCAGCCACAAGGGGGACAGGGGGCTAAGCTCCGGGGCCAACGTCCTGACTTTC | CASHKGDRGLSSGANVLTF
NA | TRBJ2-2 | NA | TRBV3-1/TRBV3-2 | TGTGCCAGCAGCCAAGGGAACGGGTGGAAGCTGTTTTTT | CASSQGNGWKLFF
few | TRBJ2-5 | TRBD2 | TRBV28 | TGTGCCAGCAACTCTGCCCCGGGACTAGCGGGAGGGCGGGAAGAGACCCAGTACTTC | CASNSAPGLAGGREETQYF
NA | TRBJ2-7 | NA | TRBV4-1 | TGCGCCAGCAGCCAAGGCGCCGGGGTAGGTTACGAGCAGTACTTC | CASSQGAGVGYEQYF
NA | TRBJ2-1 | NA | TRBV19 | TGTGCCAGTAATCGTATGGGGAGTAACAATGAGCAGTTCTTC | CASNRMGSNNEQFF
NA | TRBJ1-4 | NA | TRBV5-5 | TGTGCCAGCAGCCCGCAGGGGTTTAATGAAAAACTGTTTTTT | CASSPQGFNEKLFF
few | TRBJ1-6 | TRBD1 | TRBV4-1 | TGCGCCAGCAGCTTACGAACAGGGGGCGTGCATTCACCCCTCCACTTT | CASSLRTGGVHSPLHF
NA | TRBJ2-2 | TRBD2 | TRBV3-1/TRBV3-2 | TGTGCCAGCAGCCCGTGGACTAGCGGGGGGGCCTCGACCGGGGAGCTGTTTTTT | CASSPWTSGGASTGELFF
NA | TRBJ1-1 | NA | TRBV18 | TGTGCCAGCACCCTAGAGGGAGGGGGGATCGGACCTGAAGCTTTCTTT | CASTLEGGGIGPEAFF
NA | TRBJ2-2 | NA | TRBV2 | TGTGCCAGCCTGGGGTCGGGGACCGGGGAGCTGTTTTTT | CASLGSGTGELFF
NA | TRBJ2-1 | TRBD1 | TRBV30 | TGTGCCTGGAGTGTGGGACAGGCCCCTGTTGAGTTCTTC | CAWSVGQAPVEFF
NA | TRBJ2-1 | TRBD2 | TRBV12-5 | TGTGCTAGTGGTTTGGCTAGCGGGATGGTGAGTGAGCAGTTCTTC | CASGLASGMVSEQFF
NA | TRBJ2-1 | TRBD2 | TRBV3-1/TRBV3-2 | TGTGCCAGCAGCCACGAGGGCGGGAGCGGCAATGAGCAGTTCTTC | CASSHEGGSGNEQFF
NA | TRBJ1-2 | NA | TRBV3-1/TRBV3-2 | TGTGCCAGCAGCCAATCAGGGGAGGGCTATGGCTACACCTTC | CASSQSGEGYGYTF
NA | TRBJ2-1 | NA | TRBV5-6 | TGTGCCAGCAGCTCCCGCGGGATTCACAATGAGCAGTTCTTC | CASSSRGIHNEQFF
NA | TRBJ2-1 | NA | TRBV29-1 | TGCAGCGTTGAAAGCAATGGGGGCTGGGACAATGAGCAGTTCTTC | CSVESNGGWDNEQFF
NA | TRBJ2-5 | NA | TRBV20-1 | TGCAGTGCTCCATTAGAGACCCAGTACTTC | CSAPLETQYF
NA | TRBJ1-2 | TRBD1 | TRBV11-2 | TGTGCCAGCAGCCCCCAGTTAGATACAGGGGGCGACTATGGCTACACCTTC | CASSPQLDTGGDYGYTF
NA | TRBJ2-5 | TRBD1 | TRBV11-2 | TGTGCCAGCAGCTTAGGGACAGGGGGCAGGGAGACCCAGTACTTC | CASSLGTGGRETQYF
NA | TRBJ1-4 | NA | TRBV29-1 | TGCAGCGTTAATCAGGGGAATGAAAAACTGTTTTTT | CSVNQGNEKLFF